The present entry profiles one T cell receptor beta chain with its context. V lost 0 bases to trimming and J lost 0 bases, with 8 bases between them. The CDR3 extends over 15 amino acids. Germline V gives CDR1 MNHEY, CDR2 SVGAGI. This record comes from a study of T cells in Graves' hyperthyroidism and ophthalmopathy. It was RNA transcripts that yielded the amplified TCR beta CDR3 regions. TCR CDR3 underwent first-round RT-PCR with the HTBI primer set. TCRdb called the multiplex PCR reads again in MiXCR, with one record for every CDR3 protein. The profile shows around 760,000 distinct CDR3 sequences, about 35% of them singletons.

Source material: blood. V usage is TRBV6-5 and J usage is TRBJ1-2; the D is unclear. The origin of this receptor is a woman in her 40s with Graves' hyperthyroidism. CDR3 sequence (DNA): TGTGCCAGCAGTTACTCGTCCGATGCTAACTATGGCTACACCTTC. It yields the protein CASSYSSDANYGYTF.